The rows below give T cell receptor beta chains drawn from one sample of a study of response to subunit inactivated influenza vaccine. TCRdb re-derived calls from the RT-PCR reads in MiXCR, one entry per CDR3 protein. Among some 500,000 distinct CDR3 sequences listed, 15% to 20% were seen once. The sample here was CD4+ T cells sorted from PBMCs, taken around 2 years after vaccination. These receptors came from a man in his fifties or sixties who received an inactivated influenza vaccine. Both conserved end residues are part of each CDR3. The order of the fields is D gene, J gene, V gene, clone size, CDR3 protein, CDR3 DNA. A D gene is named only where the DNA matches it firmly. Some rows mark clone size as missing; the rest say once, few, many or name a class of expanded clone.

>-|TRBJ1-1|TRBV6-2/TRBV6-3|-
CASSSPGGKDTEAFF
TGTGCCAGCAGTAGCCCTGGGGGCAAGGACACTGAAGCTTTCTTT
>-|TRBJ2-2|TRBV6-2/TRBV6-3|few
CASRPRRTGELFF
TGTGCCAGCAGACCCCGAAGGACCGGGGAGCTGTTTTTT
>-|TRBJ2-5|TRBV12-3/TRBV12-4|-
CASSPGAGEQETQYF
TGTGCCAGCAGCCCCGGGGCCGGGGAGCAAGAGACCCAGTACTTC
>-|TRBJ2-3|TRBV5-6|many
CASSFNRLRDFTDTQYF
TGTGCCAGCAGCTTTAATCGACTTAGAGATTTCACAGATACGCAGTATTTT
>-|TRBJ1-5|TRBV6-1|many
CASSTQQGQPQHF
TGTGCCAGCAGTACACAACAGGGCCAGCCCCAGCATTTT
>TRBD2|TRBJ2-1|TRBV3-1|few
CASSQVGGGGSEQFF
TGTGCCAGCAGCCAAGTTGGCGGGGGGGGGAGTGAGCAGTTCTTC
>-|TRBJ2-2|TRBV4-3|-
CASSQSGGTVGTGELFF
TGCGCCAGCAGCCAATCGGGGGGCACCGTGGGCACCGGGGAGCTGTTTTTT
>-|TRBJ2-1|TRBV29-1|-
CSVVPFSYNEQFF
TGCAGCGTTGTGCCATTCTCCTACAATGAGCAGTTCTTC
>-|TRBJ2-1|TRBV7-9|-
CASSPPPTSNQQFF
TGTGCCAGCAGCCCCCCTCCGACGAGCAATCAGCAGTTCTTC
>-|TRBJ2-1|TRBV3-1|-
CACSQEMTGASYNEQFF
TGTGCCTGCAGCCAGGAGATGACTGGGGCTTCCTACAATGAGCAGTTCTTC
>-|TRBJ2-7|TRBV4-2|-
CASSQDQLRPYEQYF
TGTGCCAGCAGCCAAGATCAATTGCGGCCCTACGAGCAGTACTTC
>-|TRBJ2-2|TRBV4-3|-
CASSQDLRGWGAGELFF
TGCGCCAGCAGCCAAGATCTGCGGGGATGGGGTGCCGGGGAGCTGTTTTTT
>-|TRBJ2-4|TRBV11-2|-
CASSFLAKNIQYF
TGTGCCAGCAGCTTTTTAGCCAAAAACATTCAGTACTTC
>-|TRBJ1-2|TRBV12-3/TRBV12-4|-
CASSLARQGYTF
TGTGCCAGCAGTTTAGCTCGACAGGGCTACACCTTC
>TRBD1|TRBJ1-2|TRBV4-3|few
CASSQDRGTGYTF
TGCGCCAGCAGCCAAGACAGGGGGACGGGCTACACCTTC
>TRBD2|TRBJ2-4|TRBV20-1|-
CSASDGGGVELAYPKNIQYF
TGCAGTGCTAGTGACGGGGGGGGAGTAGAGCTAGCGTATCCCAAAAACATTCAGTACTTC
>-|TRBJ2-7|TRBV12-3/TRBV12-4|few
CASSSTGSALSYEQYF
TGTGCCAGCAGCAGTACCGGGTCAGCCTTATCTTACGAGCAGTACTTC
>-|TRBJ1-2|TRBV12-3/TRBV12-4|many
CASRPPANYGYTF
TGTGCCAGCCGCCCGCCAGCTAACTATGGCTACACCTTC
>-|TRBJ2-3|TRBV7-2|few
CASSLSLGGARLNTQYF
TGTGCCAGCAGCTTAAGCCTCGGCGGGGCACGTTTGAATACGCAGTATTTT
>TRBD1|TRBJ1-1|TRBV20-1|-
CSARGGQGTEAFF
TGCAGTGCTAGGGGTGGACAGGGCACTGAAGCTTTCTTT
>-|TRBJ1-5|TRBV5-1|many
CASSLAGQTHQPQHF
TGCGCCAGCAGCTTGGCAGGACAGACACATCAGCCCCAGCATTTT
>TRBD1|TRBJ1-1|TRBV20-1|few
CSVHRGRRTEAFF
TGCAGTGTGCACAGGGGGCGACGAACTGAAGCTTTCTTT
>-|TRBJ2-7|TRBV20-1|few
CSARDLNRVGDEQYF
TGCAGTGCTAGAGATCTGAACAGGGTAGGAGACGAGCAGTACTTC
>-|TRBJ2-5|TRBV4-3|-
CASSQEGGSQETQYF
TGCGCCAGCAGCCAAGAAGGAGGGAGTCAAGAGACCCAGTACTTC
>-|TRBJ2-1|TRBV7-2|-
CASSSVRGNEQFF
TGTGCCAGCAGCTCTGTGAGGGGGAATGAGCAGTTCTTC
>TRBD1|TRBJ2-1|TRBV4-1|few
CASSRQGAANYNEQFF
TGCGCCAGCAGCCGACAGGGGGCCGCTAACTACAATGAGCAGTTCTTC
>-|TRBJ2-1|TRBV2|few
CASGLSSYNEQFF
TGTGCCAGCGGGCTGAGCTCCTACAATGAGCAGTTCTTC
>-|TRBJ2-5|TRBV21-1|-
CASSKQAGETQYF
TGTGCCAGCAGCAAACAAGCGGGAGAGACCCAGTACTTC
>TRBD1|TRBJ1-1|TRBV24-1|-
CATSEQTTGQVNTEAFF
TGTGCCACCAGTGAACAAACAACCGGACAGGTTAACACTGAAGCTTTCTTT
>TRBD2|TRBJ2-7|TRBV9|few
CASSNGRANMYEQYF
TGTGCCAGCAGCAACGGGAGGGCCAATATGTACGAGCAGTACTTC
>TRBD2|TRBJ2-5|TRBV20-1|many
CSARESGSQETQYF
TGCAGTGCTAGAGAGAGCGGGAGCCAAGAGACCCAGTACTTC
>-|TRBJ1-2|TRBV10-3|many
CAISAGGARGYGYTF
TGTGCCATCAGTGCTGGAGGGGCACGGGGCTATGGCTACACCTTC
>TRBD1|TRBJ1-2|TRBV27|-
CASSRGTGTYGYTF
TGTGCCAGCAGTCGAGGGACAGGGACCTATGGCTACACCTTC
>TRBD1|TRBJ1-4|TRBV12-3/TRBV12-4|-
CASSNGQGGYKKLFF
TGTGCCAGCAGCAACGGACAGGGGGGATATAAAAAACTGTTTTTT
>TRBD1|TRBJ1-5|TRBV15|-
CATSRDDRGAGQPQHF
TGTGCCACCAGCAGAGATGACAGGGGGGCGGGTCAGCCCCAGCATTTT
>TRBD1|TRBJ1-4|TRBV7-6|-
CASSPRPGQDEKLFF
TGTGCCAGCAGCCCGCGACCGGGACAGGATGAAAAACTGTTTTTT
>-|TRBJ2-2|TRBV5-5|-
CASSLGQGKAGELFF
TGTGCCAGCAGCTTAGGGCAGGGAAAGGCCGGGGAGCTGTTTTTT
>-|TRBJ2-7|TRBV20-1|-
CSARVATRSGEQYF
TGCAGTGCTAGAGTTGCGACGAGGTCGGGTGAGCAGTACTTC
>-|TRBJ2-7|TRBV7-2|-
CASSFEVSYEQYF
TGTGCCAGCAGCTTTGAGGTTTCCTACGAGCAGTACTTC
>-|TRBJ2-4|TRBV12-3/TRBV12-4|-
CASSSMVGNIQYF
TGTGCCAGCAGTTCTATGGTTGGAAACATTCAGTACTTC
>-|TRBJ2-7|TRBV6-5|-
CASRSSGYEQYF
TGTGCCAGCAGATCTTCGGGTTACGAGCAGTACTTC
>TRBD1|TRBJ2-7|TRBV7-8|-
CASSHGQGGYEQYF
TGTGCCAGCAGCCATGGACAGGGGGGCTACGAGCAGTACTTC
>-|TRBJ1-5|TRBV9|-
CASSVGSQNQPQHF
TGTGCCAGCAGCGTAGGGTCACAGAATCAGCCCCAGCATTTT
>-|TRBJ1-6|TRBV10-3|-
CAISPGRSVDSPLHF
TGTGCCATCAGTCCAGGTCGGAGTGTCGATTCACCCCTCCACTTT
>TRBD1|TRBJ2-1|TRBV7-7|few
CASSPGTGFYNEQFF
TGTGCTAGCAGCCCTGGGACAGGATTCTACAATGAGCAGTTCTTC
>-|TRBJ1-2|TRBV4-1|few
CASSQGVGLAGGYTF
TGCGCCAGCAGCCAAGGGGTGGGACTGGCTGGCGGCTACACCTTC
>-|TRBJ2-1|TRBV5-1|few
CASSFILGRINEQFF
TGCGCCAGCAGCTTCATCTTGGGCCGAATCAATGAGCAGTTCTTC
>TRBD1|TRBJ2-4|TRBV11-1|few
CASSFRTGGNIQYF
TGTGCCAGCAGCTTTAGGACAGGGGGAAACATTCAGTACTTC
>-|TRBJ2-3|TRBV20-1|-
CSAGPAEDTQYF
TGCAGTGCCGGTCCCGCGGAAGATACGCAGTATTTT
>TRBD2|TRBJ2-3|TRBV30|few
CAWSSMTSRFADTQYF
TGTGCCTGGAGTTCAATGACTAGCCGGTTTGCAGATACGCAGTATTTT
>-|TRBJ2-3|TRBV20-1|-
CSARGVRDTQYF
TGCAGTGCTAGGGGAGTCAGGGATACGCAGTATTTT
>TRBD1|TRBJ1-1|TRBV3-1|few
CASRARDSNTEAFF
TGTGCCAGCAGGGCGCGGGACAGCAACACTGAAGCTTTCTTT
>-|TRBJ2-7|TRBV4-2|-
CASSPDSLSEQYF
TGTGCCAGCAGCCCGGACAGTCTCTCCGAGCAGTACTTC
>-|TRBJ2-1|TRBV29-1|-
CSVSPGTASYNEQFF
TGCAGCGTTTCCCCCGGGACGGCTTCCTACAATGAGCAGTTCTTC
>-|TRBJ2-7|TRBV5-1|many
CASSLGEQLRRQYF
TGCGCCAGCAGCTTGGGGGAACAGCTACGACGACAGTACTTC